This entry concerns a single TCR beta chain. No antigen is known for it. No base quality values were provided; no much bigger clone lies one nucleotide off. This record belongs to a study of shared clonotypes between healthy human individuals (dated by TCRdb to 2020 to 2022). Context from the whole study: A couple of women and a few men aged 18 to 49 years were included in the cohort. For each donor, CD4 naive and CD4 memory were each given three plates, CD8 naive was given two plates, and CD8 memory was given one plate. Blood TCR repertoires of four to six healthy adults were deeply sequenced to estimate repertoire size and the extent of clonotype sharing between individuals. Different laboratories and diverse techniques were used to prepare libraries and sequence TCR repertoires, to increase sequencing depth and limit assay-specific biases. Per donor, leukapheresis produced somewhere between about 0.94 and 10 billion PBMCs. Points the paper makes about the study in general: About 4.5% of naive CD4, 3.5% of naive CD8, around 2.3% of memory CD4, and 0.35% to 0.5% of memory CD8 clonotypes were shared across several donors. Clonotypes shared by all four sorted-subset donors showed higher generation probabilities than non-shared clonotypes. The small number of donors limited the genetic and exposure-history diversity represented. Pairwise subsampling led to the expectation that sequencing depth would affect the degree of clonotype sharing among donors. Only blood was sampled, and tissue TCR repertoires likely differ from those in blood. Rarefaction of sorted-subset datasets indicated incomplete sequencing despite the large sequencing depth. Naive subsets generally had larger estimated clonotype richness than memory subsets.

The donors were healthy, HIV-negative adults who had no recently reported acute infections or vaccinations. Every donor was a Caucasian adult living in Nashville, Tennessee, USA. CD4+ T cells were enriched by magnetic negative selection; naive cells were then positively selected on CD45RA, and the negative fraction formed the memory subset. Blood was collected by leukapheresis, and PBMCs were isolated by Ficoll-Histopaque density gradient centrifugation and then cryopreserved in liquid nitrogen vapor phase. Purity and quantity of every magnetically sorted T cell population were checked by analytical flow cytometry. Each sorted fraction had its genomic DNA isolated and then quantified by UV absorbance on a Nanodrop 2000c. The CDR3 starts with the cysteine, ends with the phenylalanine, and has 17 residues. Only the CDR3 region is kept as DNA, spanning 51 bases read in frame from base 1. The junction shows trimming of 4 bases on V and 5 bases on J, and the gene matches do not reach 10 bases of it. CDR1 and CDR2 were assigned from the germline V gene as LGHNA and YSLEER.

Using the deep immunoSEQ assay, multiplex PCR amplified TCR CDR3 regions from genomic DNA. Genomic DNA extracted from each cell subset was distributed evenly over all wells of several immunoSEQ 96-well plates, and each plate served as one replicate. For sorted subsets, approximately 200 ng of genomic DNA, equivalent to some 30,000 T cell genomes, went into each replicate PCR. Purified libraries were quantified with a Qubit 3.0 fluorometer, sized on a Bioanalyzer 2100, and re-quantified with the KAPA Library Quantification kit. Every immunoSEQ 96-well plate was sequenced on a separate single-read 150-cycle Illumina NextSeq 550 flow cell. The original methods were these. The immunoSEQ output contained only junctional sequences without quality scores, so filtering could not match that applied to full-length reads. To assign V/J genes and CDR3, sequences were annotated against IMGT germline references using PyIR, a Python wrapper for IgBLAST v1.9. Reads were filtered out if the reads had weak V/J assignments (E-value above 1e-6), no CDR3, stop codons, out-of-frame junctions, or ambiguous translated residues. V3J clonotypes were defined as sequences sharing the same inferred V gene, J gene, and CDR3 amino acid sequence. To compute the percentage overlap between repertoires, the number of shared unique clonotypes was divided by the size of the smaller repertoire. Three approaches were used to assess repertoire richness: RTK rarefaction, the Chao1 estimator, and Recon v2.1 estimates of unobserved clonotypes. Generation probabilities were computed with OLGA for all TCRbeta clonotypes obtained by the gDNA method from a handful of donors. TCRdb holds this immuneACCESS table with in-frame rearrangements only. Some clones are missing; in checked studies, unresolved V genes explain under half, and the rest has no known cause. The DNA gave D and trimming, while V, J and clone size come from that table. The table for this sample lists about 1.5 million clones; over 95% of them were counted only once. More than 0.9% of the sample is in the top ten clones.

The sequence links TRBV4-3 to TRBJ2-3; TRBD2 aligns with 12 central bases. This TCR was recovered from a man aged 25-45 years in good health. The specimen sequenced was naive CD4+ T cells sorted from blood. The cell subset or site label, read with the paper, signifies: CD45RA+ positively selected. CDR3 loop: CASSRVSGGLAGDTQYF. The nucleotide sequence is given as TGCGCCAGCAGCCGTGTTTCGGGGGGACTAGCGGGAGATACGCAGTATTTT.